Listed below are T cell receptor beta chains from one sample, sequenced in a study of vaccination effects on CD4 cells after COVID-19. The assay was immunoSEQ multiplex PCR, and TCRdb's table has in-frame clones only and misses some. This table holds 65,000 to 75,000 clones, around 70% found once. These TCRs' antigens remain unknown. The sample was CD4+ T cells from PBMCs cultured with HCoV-229E spike peptides, taken after COVID-19 vaccination. These TCRs come from a human donor who received a COVID-19 vaccine. CDR3s include the opening cysteine and the closing phenylalanine or tryptophan. Fields, in order: clone size, D gene, V gene, J gene, CDR3 DNA, CDR3 protein. D genes are given only for firm matches. Only part of the rows carry a size: once, few, many, or a class if the clone is expanded.

abundance: -
d_gene: -
v_gene: TRBV24-1
j_gene: TRBJ2-5
CDR3nt: TGTGCCACCAGTGATGACATCCGGGAAGAGACCCAGTACTTC
CDR3aa: CATSDDIREETQYF

abundance: -
d_gene: -
v_gene: TRBV7-8
j_gene: TRBJ1-5
CDR3nt: TGTGCCAGCAGCTCAGGACAGCCCAGGGAGCCCCAGCATTTT
CDR3aa: CASSSGQPREPQHF

abundance: -
d_gene: -
v_gene: TRBV5-6
j_gene: TRBJ2-3
CDR3nt: TGTGCCAGCAGCTTGTACGCACGCACAGATACGCAGTATTTT
CDR3aa: CASSLYARTDTQYF

abundance: -
d_gene: -
v_gene: TRBV28
j_gene: TRBJ1-5
CDR3nt: TGTGCCAGCTCGCAATCGGCAGGGGCTAATCAGCCCCAGCATTTT
CDR3aa: CASSQSAGANQPQHF

abundance: once
d_gene: -
v_gene: TRBV7-2
j_gene: TRBJ2-3
CDR3nt: TGTGCCAGCAGCTCCCCCGTGTCCACTAGCACAGATACGCAGTATTTT
CDR3aa: CASSSPVSTSTDTQYF

abundance: -
d_gene: -
v_gene: TRBV21-1
j_gene: TRBJ1-1
CDR3nt: TGTGCCAGCAATAAGGAGTACACTGAAGCTTTCTTT
CDR3aa: CASNKEYTEAFF

abundance: -
d_gene: -
v_gene: TRBV2
j_gene: TRBJ2-2
CDR3nt: TGTGCCAGCAGTGCCAGGGTTGCCACCGGGGAGCTGTTTTTT
CDR3aa: CASSARVATGELFF

abundance: -
d_gene: -
v_gene: TRBV6-5
j_gene: TRBJ1-2
CDR3nt: TGTGCCAGCAGTACGGGGGGTCCCGGCTACACCTTC
CDR3aa: CASSTGGPGYTF

abundance: -
d_gene: -
v_gene: TRBV12-3/TRBV12-4
j_gene: TRBJ1-3
CDR3nt: TGTGCCAGCAGGAAGGGGTCTGGAAACACCATATATTTT
CDR3aa: CASRKGSGNTIYF

abundance: -
d_gene: TRBD1
v_gene: TRBV2
j_gene: TRBJ2-5
CDR3nt: TGTGCCAAAAGGGGGCCTCAAGAGACCCAGTACTTC
CDR3aa: CAKRGPQETQYF

abundance: -
d_gene: -
v_gene: TRBV6-5
j_gene: TRBJ1-5
CDR3nt: TGTGCCAGCAGACTGGACGGGCATAGCAATCAGCCCCAGCATTTT
CDR3aa: CASRLDGHSNQPQHF

abundance: -
d_gene: -
v_gene: TRBV19
j_gene: TRBJ2-3
CDR3nt: TGTGCCAGTACTCGGACAGTTAGCACAGATACGCAGTATTTT
CDR3aa: CASTRTVSTDTQYF

abundance: -
d_gene: -
v_gene: TRBV11-3
j_gene: TRBJ2-3
CDR3nt: TGTGCCAGCAGCCGTGCTGGGACTAGCACAGATACGCAGTATTTT
CDR3aa: CASSRAGTSTDTQYF

abundance: -
d_gene: -
v_gene: TRBV6-4
j_gene: TRBJ2-6
CDR3nt: TGTGCCAGCATGGTTAACTCTGGGGCCAACGTCCTGACTTTC
CDR3aa: CASMVNSGANVLTF

abundance: -
d_gene: TRBD1
v_gene: TRBV3-1/TRBV3-2
j_gene: TRBJ1-2
CDR3nt: TGTGCCAGCAGCCATGGCGACAGGGGCTCATATGGCTACACCTTC
CDR3aa: CASSHGDRGSYGYTF

abundance: -
d_gene: -
v_gene: TRBV5-1
j_gene: TRBJ1-4
CDR3nt: TGCGCCAGCAGCCGCGGGGCAGGGGATGAAAAACTGTTTTTT
CDR3aa: CASSRGAGDEKLFF

abundance: few
d_gene: TRBD1
v_gene: TRBV7-9
j_gene: TRBJ1-3
CDR3nt: TGTGCCAGCAAAGGGACAGGGTCTGGAAACACCATATATTTT
CDR3aa: CASKGTGSGNTIYF

abundance: -
d_gene: -
v_gene: TRBV21-1
j_gene: TRBJ1-6
CDR3nt: TGTGCCAGCTCCCTGGAGCCCCTGCGCTTT
CDR3aa: CASSLEPLRF

abundance: -
d_gene: TRBD2
v_gene: TRBV12-3/TRBV12-4
j_gene: TRBJ2-1
CDR3nt: TGTGCCAGCAGCCGGGACTACTACAATGAGCAGTTCTTC
CDR3aa: CASSRDYYNEQFF

abundance: -
d_gene: -
v_gene: TRBV29-1
j_gene: TRBJ1-3
CDR3nt: TGCAGCGTTGGGGGGGCCTCTGGAAACACCATATATTTT
CDR3aa: CSVGGASGNTIYF

abundance: -
d_gene: -
v_gene: TRBV5-4
j_gene: TRBJ1-1
CDR3nt: TGTGCCAGCAGCCGACAGTCCATGAACACTGAAGCTTTCTTT
CDR3aa: CASSRQSMNTEAFF